This is a list of T cell receptor beta chains from one sample in a study of blood T cell repertoires in COVID-19. Sequenced by immunoSEQ multiplex PCR; TCRdb stores in-frame clones only, minus some. The sample records a few hundred thousand clones, approximately 91% being singletons. Sample: peripheral blood. Receptor source: a person in their late teens or twenties with COVID-19, enrolled during active disease. Each CDR3 is given with its conserved first and last residue. D genes are given only for firm matches. Size is stated for part of the rows, as once, few or many counts, or as a class when the clone is expanded.

abundance	v_gene	d_gene	len	j_gene	CDR3aa	CDR3nt
.	TRBV7-9	TRBD1	15	TRBJ2-1	CASKSDRAAYNEQFF	TGTGCCAGCAAATCCGACAGGGCAGCCTACAATGAGCAGTTCTTC
.	TRBV25-1	.	12	TRBJ2-7	CASSERGDEQYF	TGTGCCAGCAGTGAAAGGGGTGACGAGCAGTACTTC
.	TRBV5-1	.	14	TRBJ1-1	CASSSGRLNTEAFF	TGCGCCAGCAGCTCCGGGAGATTGAACACTGAAGCTTTCTTT
.	TRBV5-1	.	14	TRBJ1-2	CASSLGQGSYGYTF	TGCGCCAGCAGCTTGGGTCAGGGCAGCTATGGCTACACCTTC
.	TRBV7-9	TRBD1	16	TRBJ2-2	CASSLSGTGLPGELFF	TGTGCCAGCAGCTTATCTGGGACAGGGCTTCCCGGGGAGCTGTTTTTT
.	TRBV11-2	TRBD2	17	TRBJ2-2	CASSVLAGRMNTGELFF	TGTGCCAGCAGCGTACTAGCGGGAAGGATGAACACCGGGGAGCTGTTTTTT
.	TRBV7-9	TRBD2	14	TRBJ2-5	CASGDYVGVETQYF	TGTGCCTCCGGGGACTATGTCGGTGTGGAGACCCAGTACTTC
.	TRBV6-1	.	14	TRBJ1-3	CASSDRSSGNTIYF	TGTGCCAGCAGTGATCGCAGCTCTGGAAACACCATATATTTT
.	TRBV19	.	16	TRBJ1-4	CASSIKGLNSNEKLFF	TGTGCCAGTAGTATAAAGGGGCTCAACTCTAATGAAAAACTGTTTTTT
.	TRBV7-2	.	12	TRBJ2-7	CASSRRAYEQYF	TGTGCCAGCAGTCGACGGGCCTACGAGCAGTACTTC
.	TRBV7-9	.	13	TRBJ2-2	CASSQGRAGELFF	TGTGCCAGCAGTCAGGGCCGGGCCGGGGAGCTGTTTTTT
.	TRBV5-4	.	14	TRBJ2-7	CASSLLGSPYEQYF	TGTGCCAGCAGCTTACTCGGTTCCCCTTACGAGCAGTACTTC
.	TRBV6-5	TRBD2	13	TRBJ2-7	CATEPRLADEQYF	TGTGCCACCGAACCCCGACTAGCTGACGAGCAGTACTTC
.	TRBV19	TRBD1	14	TRBJ2-1	CASSRAGTGDEQFF	TGTGCCAGTAGTCGGGCTGGGACAGGGGATGAGCAGTTCTTC
.	TRBV6-6	.	14	TRBJ1-3	CASTTQDSGNTIYF	TGTGCCAGCACCACACAGGACTCTGGAAACACCATATATTTT
.	TRBV30	TRBD1	15	TRBJ2-3	CAWGLAGQGSDTQYF	TGTGCCTGGGGCCTTGCGGGACAGGGTTCAGATACGCAGTATTTT
.	TRBV9	.	13	TRBJ2-5	CASSVSGRETQYF	TGTGCCAGCAGCGTCTCAGGGCGGGAGACCCAGTACTTC
.	TRBV5-4	.	15	TRBJ2-3	CASSLGGRGTDTQYF	TGTGCCAGCAGCTTGGGAGGGCGGGGAACAGATACGCAGTATTTT
once	TRBV29-1	TRBD1	15	TRBJ2-5	CSVTGGTGRLETQYF	TGCAGCGTGACAGGGGGAACGGGAAGGTTGGAGACCCAGTACTTC
few	TRBV14	.	13	TRBJ1-3	CASSEGAGNTIYF	TGTGCCAGCAGCGAGGGTGCTGGAAACACCATATATTTT
once	TRBV20-1	.	11	TRBJ2-5	CSALGIETQYF	TGCAGTGCTCTGGGCATTGAGACCCAGTACTTC
.	TRBV2	TRBD2	15	TRBJ2-3	CASRWLAGVEDTQYF	TGTGCCAGCAGGTGGCTAGCGGGAGTGGAAGATACGCAGTATTTT
.	TRBV2	TRBD2	15	TRBJ2-3	CASSLLAGVTDTQYF	TGTGCCAGCAGCCTACTAGCGGGAGTCACAGATACGCAGTATTTT
.	TRBV7-2	.	14	TRBJ2-5	CASSLRSGQETQYF	TGTGCCAGCAGCCTGCGAAGCGGCCAAGAGACCCAGTACTTC
.	TRBV5-1	TRBD2	16	TRBJ2-7	CASSLASLAGAHEQYF	TGCGCCAGCAGCTTGGCTTCTCTAGCGGGAGCTCACGAGCAGTACTTC
.	TRBV7-2	.	17	TRBJ2-1	CASSLEDLGRGYNEQFF	TGTGCCAGCAGCTTAGAAGATCTCGGGCGGGGCTACAATGAGCAGTTCTTC
.	TRBV10-3	TRBD1	13	TRBJ2-7	CAIRATGDYEQYF	TGTGCCATCAGGGCTACAGGGGACTACGAGCAGTACTTC
.	TRBV28	TRBD2	17	TRBJ2-3	CASSLRTSGRVRDTQYF	TGTGCCAGCAGTTTGAGAACTAGCGGGAGAGTGAGGGATACGCAGTATTTT
.	TRBV28	.	14	TRBJ1-4	CASSLAVDTGKLFF	TGTGCCAGCAGTTTGGCGGTGGACACGGGAAAACTGTTTTTT
.	TRBV20-1	TRBD1	11	TRBJ1-2	CSATGGGGYTF	TGCAGTGCTACAGGAGGGGGCGGCTACACCTTC
.	TRBV4-2	.	15	TRBJ1-2	CASSQERYTNYGYTF	TGTGCCAGCAGCCAAGAGCGGTACACTAACTATGGCTACACCTTC